A selection of T cell receptor beta chains follows, all from one sample in a study of blood T cell repertoires in COVID-19. The protocol was immunoSEQ multiplex PCR, while the TCRdb copy is restricted to in-frame clones and leaves out a portion. The data show 67,000 or so clones, roughly 86% seen once. Sequencing was done on a sample of peripheral blood. Source of these receptors: a woman aged 70-85 years with acute or convalescent COVID-19. The CDR3 runs from the conserved cysteine through the conserved F or W. Fields, in order: D gene, J gene, V gene, clone size, CDR3 DNA, CDR3 protein. D genes are given only for firm matches. Clone size is shown for a subset of rows, as once, few, many or a class of expanded clone.

d_call: TRBD2; j_call: TRBJ2-3; v_call: TRBV11-3; clone_size: many; cdr3_nt: TGTGCCAGCAGCTTACCCCTACTAGCGGGGGGTTGCACAGATACGCAGTATTTT; cdr3_aa: CASSLPLLAGGCTDTQYF
d_call: TRBD2; j_call: TRBJ2-5; v_call: TRBV5-8; clone_size: -; cdr3_nt: TGTGCCAGCAGCCCGGGACTAGCAGTACGGGAGACCCAGTACTTC; cdr3_aa: CASSPGLAVRETQYF
d_call: TRBD2; j_call: TRBJ2-1; v_call: TRBV27; clone_size: -; cdr3_nt: TGTGCCAGCAGCCCGGGACTAGCATACAATGAGCAGTTCTTC; cdr3_aa: CASSPGLAYNEQFF
d_call: TRBD1; j_call: TRBJ2-7; v_call: TRBV27; clone_size: -; cdr3_nt: TGTGCCAGCGGGATGGGGCGACAGGGCTACGAGCAGTACTTC; cdr3_aa: CASGMGRQGYEQYF
d_call: -; j_call: TRBJ1-4; v_call: TRBV2; clone_size: -; cdr3_nt: TGTGCCAGCAGTGAAGGTCTAAGCTCCGGGAAGGATGAAAAACTGTTTTTT; cdr3_aa: CASSEGLSSGKDEKLFF
d_call: TRBD2; j_call: TRBJ2-3; v_call: TRBV9; clone_size: few; cdr3_nt: TGTGCCAGCAGCGAACTAGCGGGGGGTAGCACAGATACGCAGTATTTT; cdr3_aa: CASSELAGGSTDTQYF
d_call: -; j_call: TRBJ2-5; v_call: TRBV7-2; clone_size: -; cdr3_nt: TGTGCCAGCAGCCGCTCGGCGGGGCAAGAGACCCAGTACTTC; cdr3_aa: CASSRSAGQETQYF
d_call: TRBD2; j_call: TRBJ2-3; v_call: TRBV28; clone_size: -; cdr3_nt: TGTGCCAGCAGTTTATCGGGGGGTAATCGGGTAGATACGCAGTATTTT; cdr3_aa: CASSLSGGNRVDTQYF
d_call: TRBD2; j_call: TRBJ2-5; v_call: TRBV27; clone_size: -; cdr3_nt: TGTGCCAGCAGTTTAGGGCGGGAGCGGTTCCAAGAGACCCAGTACTTC; cdr3_aa: CASSLGRERFQETQYF
d_call: -; j_call: TRBJ2-7; v_call: TRBV7-3; clone_size: -; cdr3_nt: TGTGCCAGCAGCTTAGTTAGTGGTAGCACCTACGAGCAGTACTTC; cdr3_aa: CASSLVSGSTYEQYF
d_call: -; j_call: TRBJ1-1; v_call: TRBV5-1; clone_size: once; cdr3_nt: TGCGCCAGCAGCTTGAATTCGGTTGAAGCTTTCTTT; cdr3_aa: CASSLNSVEAFF
d_call: TRBD2; j_call: TRBJ2-1; v_call: TRBV5-3; clone_size: -; cdr3_nt: TGTGCCAGAAGCTTGCGTGCTAGCGGGGAACTCTCCTACAATGAGCAGTTCTTC; cdr3_aa: CARSLRASGELSYNEQFF
d_call: -; j_call: TRBJ1-1; v_call: TRBV12-3/TRBV12-4; clone_size: -; cdr3_nt: TGTGCCAGCAGTTTAGGAGGTGAAGCTTTCTTT; cdr3_aa: CASSLGGEAFF
d_call: TRBD1; j_call: TRBJ1-2; v_call: TRBV19; clone_size: once; cdr3_nt: TGTGCCAGTTCGCATAGGACAGGGTATGGCTACACCTTC; cdr3_aa: CASSHRTGYGYTF
d_call: TRBD1; j_call: TRBJ1-2; v_call: TRBV30; clone_size: -; cdr3_nt: TGTGCCTGGAGTACCGGGACAGGGGTTGACTATGGCTACACCTTC; cdr3_aa: CAWSTGTGVDYGYTF
d_call: TRBD1; j_call: TRBJ2-2; v_call: TRBV9; clone_size: -; cdr3_nt: TGTGCCAGCAGTACCAGGGGGAACTCGGGCACCGGGGAGCTGTTTTTT; cdr3_aa: CASSTRGNSGTGELFF
d_call: -; j_call: TRBJ1-2; v_call: TRBV27; clone_size: -; cdr3_nt: TGTGCCAGCAGTCCCGCCTTCGGCTATGGCTACACCTTC; cdr3_aa: CASSPAFGYGYTF
d_call: -; j_call: TRBJ1-1; v_call: TRBV7-2; clone_size: -; cdr3_nt: TGTGCCAGCAGTAAGACAGGTATCATGAACACTGAAGCTTTCTTT; cdr3_aa: CASSKTGIMNTEAFF
d_call: TRBD1; j_call: TRBJ1-1; v_call: TRBV7-3; clone_size: -; cdr3_nt: TGTGCCAGCAGCTTCACAGGGGGCGCGGGCACTGAAGCTTTCTTT; cdr3_aa: CASSFTGGAGTEAFF
d_call: -; j_call: TRBJ1-1; v_call: TRBV19; clone_size: -; cdr3_nt: TGTGCCAGTAGTACAACGGTGAACACTGAAGCTTTCTTT; cdr3_aa: CASSTTVNTEAFF
d_call: TRBD2; j_call: TRBJ2-1; v_call: TRBV24-1; clone_size: -; cdr3_nt: TGTGCCACCATGGGGGGGAATGAGCAGTTCTTC; cdr3_aa: CATMGGNEQFF
d_call: -; j_call: TRBJ2-2; v_call: TRBV2; clone_size: -; cdr3_nt: TGTGCCAGCAGGGCGGGAACCTACACCGGGGAGCTGTTTTTT; cdr3_aa: CASRAGTYTGELFF
d_call: TRBD1; j_call: TRBJ1-2; v_call: TRBV28; clone_size: few; cdr3_nt: TGTGCCAGCAGCCCCTCAGCCGCAGGGGGCTCTGGCTACACCTTC; cdr3_aa: CASSPSAAGGSGYTF
d_call: -; j_call: TRBJ1-5; v_call: TRBV6-5; clone_size: -; cdr3_nt: TGTGCCAGCAGCAGGGGTTTTGACAATCAGCCCCAGCATTTT; cdr3_aa: CASSRGFDNQPQHF
d_call: TRBD2; j_call: TRBJ2-3; v_call: TRBV5-8; clone_size: -; cdr3_nt: TGTGCCAGCAGCTTGAGTGCGGGAGCAGCGGATACGCAGTATTTT; cdr3_aa: CASSLSAGAADTQYF
d_call: TRBD2; j_call: TRBJ2-3; v_call: TRBV28; clone_size: -; cdr3_nt: TGTGCCAGCAGCTATAGCGGGAGCGGTGGCACAGATACGCAGTATTTT; cdr3_aa: CASSYSGSGGTDTQYF
d_call: TRBD2; j_call: TRBJ2-3; v_call: TRBV11-2; clone_size: -; cdr3_nt: TGTGCCAGCAGCTTACTAGCGGGGGGCCGCACAGATACGCAGTATTTT; cdr3_aa: CASSLLAGGRTDTQYF
d_call: -; j_call: TRBJ2-1; v_call: TRBV9; clone_size: few; cdr3_nt: TGTGCCAGCAGCGTAGCAGCGGAGAGATACTACAATGAGCAGTTCTTC; cdr3_aa: CASSVAAERYYNEQFF
d_call: -; j_call: TRBJ1-4; v_call: TRBV9; clone_size: -; cdr3_nt: TGTGCCAGCAGCGTAGGCGGGGGAGTAGGGGAAAAACTGTTTTTT; cdr3_aa: CASSVGGGVGEKLFF
d_call: -; j_call: TRBJ1-4; v_call: TRBV14; clone_size: -; cdr3_nt: TGTGCCAGCAGCCAAGATATTCTCCCTAATGAAAAACTGTTTTTT; cdr3_aa: CASSQDILPNEKLFF
d_call: -; j_call: TRBJ2-1; v_call: TRBV5-4; clone_size: -; cdr3_nt: TGTGCCAGCAGCTTGGGCCTCGGATCTGGTCTAGCACCCTACAATGAGCAGTTCTTC; cdr3_aa: CASSLGLGSGLAPYNEQFF
d_call: -; j_call: TRBJ2-5; v_call: TRBV19; clone_size: -; cdr3_nt: TGTGCCACTGCCCTCGGGGGTTTGGGGCAAGAGACCCAGTACTTC; cdr3_aa: CATALGGLGQETQYF